The TCR beta chain described here comes from a study of naive and memory T cell subsets. Study results and limitations: Activation and differentiation may alter RNA-based TCR counts.

As for this clonotype: Its antigen is unknown.

The CDR3 is 16 residues long. Germline CDR1 is KGHDR and CDR2 is SFDVKD. Trimming took 4 bases from V and 5 from J; bases not matched to a gene: 8. The beta constant-region primer was an equimolar mix of two oligonucleotides covering TRBC1 and TRBC2. Ligated cDNA was amplified by four rounds of PCR with nested alpha and beta constant-region primers and SP2. TCRdb passed the UMI-ligation and nested PCR reads through MiXCR, listing each CDR3 protein once. This repertoire shows 140,000 to 150,000 distinct CDR3 sequences, over 15% found once; its top ten account for approximately 0.13%. The source material was naive CD4+ T cells from blood. This receptor was taken from a human donor in good health. The chain links TRBV24-1 to TRBJ2-5, with 11 bases identical to TRBD1. The CDR3 DNA reads TGTGCCACCAGTGACCATGGACAGGGGGCCGTGGAGACCCAGTACTTC. This codes for CATSDHGQGAVETQYF.